This paragraph covers one TCR beta chain sequence. Its antigen is as yet unknown. This sample was taken from a study of cytotoxic CD8 clonotypes in ibrutinib-treated CLL. Looking at the study overall: When averaged across all of the samples, the counts came to hundreds of thousands of productive templates and about 95,000 productive rearrangements. Study-wide findings and caveats: Public clonotypes, found uncommonly, either contracted or stayed stable on treatment.

The germline V gene has CDR1 SGDLS and CDR2 YYNGEE. This CDR3 region has 17 residues. Losses at the gene ends were 0 bases for V and 6 bases for J; bases not matched to a gene: 10. Profiling relied on immunoSEQ multiplex PCR, and the TCRdb table lists in-frame clones only, not all of them. The table records roughly 160,000 clones, roughly 86% of them present only once. Source: PBMCs, taken after 12 months of ibrutinib treatment. This receptor was identified in a human donor with chronic lymphocytic leukemia. The rearrangement uses TRBV9 and TRBJ2-7; TRBD1 aligns across 12 bases. CDR3: CASSVGGTGGYLGEQYF. CDR3 bases: TGTGCCAGCAGCGTAGGCGGGACAGGGGGCTATTTAGGCGAGCAGTACTTC.